The 5 T cell receptor beta chains below all came from one sample that was sequenced in a study of cytomegalovirus exposure and HLA in healthy donors. PCR employed 60 Vbeta and 13 Jbeta primers. The method was immunoSEQ multiplex PCR; TCRdb's version includes in-frame clones alone and lacks a portion of them. The sample lists roughly 200,000 clones, 65% to 85% seen once, with roughly 2.7% in the top ten. The specimen was PBMCs. These receptor sequences come from a female donor in good health and CMV-seronegative.

CDR3 amino acids: CAWSDLDRLTEAFF. The DNA for the CDR3 is TGTGCCTGGAGTGACCTGGACAGACTCACTGAAGCTTTCTTT. The V call is TRBV30, the J call TRBJ1-1, with a possible D match to TRBD1 (6 bases). CDR3 size: 14 residues. V was trimmed by 1 base and J by 4 bases, leaving 13 bases between them. Germline assignment: CDR1 GTSNPN and CDR2 SVGIG (reference sequence).

The chain combines TRBV27 with TRBJ2-1, with 12 bases that match TRBD2. The V and J ends lost 5 bases and 9 bases, in that order; junction bases with no gene match: 5. The CDR3 has 14 amino acids. Germline-derived CDR1 and CDR2 are MNHEY and SMNVEV (reference sequence). CDR3 sequence (DNA): TGTGCCAGCAGTGGACTAGCGGGATGGTCTGAGCAGTTCTTC. Encoded protein: CASSGLAGWSEQFF.

DNA of the CDR3: TGTGCCAGCAGCCCCCCAGGGTCGGCCTATGGCTACACCTTC. Protein: CASSPPGSAYGYTF. The gene calls are TRBV5-5 and TRBJ1-2; D may be TRBD1 (5 bases). The germline gives CDR1 SGHKS, CDR2 YYEKEE (reference sequence). The CDR3 totals 14 residues. The germline V and J ends were trimmed by 4 bases and 4 bases, with 14 bases remaining between them.

The rearrangement links TRBV2 to TRBJ1-1; D remains unclear. This CDR3 is 14 amino acids long. Germline V CDR1 and CDR2: SNHLY, FYNNEI. V lost 4 bases and J lost 0, with 9 bases in between. CDR3 sequence: CASSVRGLNTEAFF. As DNA, the CDR3 is TGTGCCAGCAGTGTCCGGGGATTGAACACTGAAGCTTTCTTT.

The chain carries TRBV5-4 and TRBJ2-7; 7 bases map to TRBD1. CDR1 SGHNT and CDR2 YYREEE come from the germline V gene (reference sequence). The CDR3 loop spans 14 amino acids. After removal of 4 bases from V and 3 bases from J, the junction contained 7 bases not matched to a gene. CDR3 region: CASSVRDSVYEQYF. CDR3 nucleotides: TGTGCCAGCAGCGTAAGGGACAGTGTCTACGAGCAGTACTTC.